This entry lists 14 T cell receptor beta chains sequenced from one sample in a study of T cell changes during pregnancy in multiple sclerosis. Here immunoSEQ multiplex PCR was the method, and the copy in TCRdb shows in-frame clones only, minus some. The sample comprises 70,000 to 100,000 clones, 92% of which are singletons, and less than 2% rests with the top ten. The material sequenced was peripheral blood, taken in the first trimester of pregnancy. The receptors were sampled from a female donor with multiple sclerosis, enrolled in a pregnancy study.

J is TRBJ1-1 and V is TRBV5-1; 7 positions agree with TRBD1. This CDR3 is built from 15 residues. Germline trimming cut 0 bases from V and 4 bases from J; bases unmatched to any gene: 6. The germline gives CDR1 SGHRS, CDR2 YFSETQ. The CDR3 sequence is CASSLVRQGGTEAFF. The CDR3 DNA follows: TGCGCCAGCAGCTTGGTCCGACAGGGTGGCACTGAAGCTTTCTTT.

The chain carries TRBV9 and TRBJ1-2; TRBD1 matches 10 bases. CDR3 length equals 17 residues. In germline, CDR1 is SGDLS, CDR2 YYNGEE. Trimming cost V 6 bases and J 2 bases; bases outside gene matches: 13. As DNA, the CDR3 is TGTGCCAGCACCCCTTCCGGGACAGGGGTGTCGAACTATGGCTACACCTTC. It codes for CASTPSGTGVSNYGYTF.

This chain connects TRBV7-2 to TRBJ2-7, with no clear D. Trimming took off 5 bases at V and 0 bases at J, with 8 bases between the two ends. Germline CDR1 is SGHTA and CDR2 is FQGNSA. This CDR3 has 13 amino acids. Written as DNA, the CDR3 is TGTGCCAGCAGCCCCGTCGGCTCCTACGAGCAGTACTTC. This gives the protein CASSPVGSYEQYF.

The CDR3 bases are TGCGCCAGCAGCCAAGAAAGCGGGAGGGCGGCTTACAATGAGCAGTTCTTC. Translated, it gives CASSQESGRAAYNEQFF. This sequence joins TRBV4-1 and TRBJ2-1; 10 nucleotides match TRBD2. This CDR3 contains 17 residues. Germline trimming cut 0 bases from V and 4 bases from J; bases unmatched to any gene: 6. Per germline, CDR1 MGHRA and CDR2 YSYEKL.

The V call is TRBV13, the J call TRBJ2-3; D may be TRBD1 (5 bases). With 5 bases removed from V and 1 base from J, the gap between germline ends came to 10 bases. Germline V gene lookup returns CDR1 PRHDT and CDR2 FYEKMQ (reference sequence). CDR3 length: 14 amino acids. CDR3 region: CASSPDTRTDTQYF. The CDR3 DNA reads TGTGCCAGCAGCCCGGACACCCGCACAGATACGCAGTATTTT.

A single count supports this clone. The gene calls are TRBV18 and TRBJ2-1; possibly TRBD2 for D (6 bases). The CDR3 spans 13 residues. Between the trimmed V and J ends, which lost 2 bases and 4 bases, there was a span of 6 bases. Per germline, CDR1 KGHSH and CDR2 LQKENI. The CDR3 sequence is CASSPAGYNEQFF. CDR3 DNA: TGTGCCAGCTCACCAGCGGGGTACAATGAGCAGTTCTTC.

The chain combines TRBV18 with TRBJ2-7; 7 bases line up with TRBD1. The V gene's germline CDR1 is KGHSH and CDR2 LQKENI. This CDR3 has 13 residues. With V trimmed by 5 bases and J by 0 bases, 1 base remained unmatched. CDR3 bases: TGTGCCAGCTCAAGGGACAGCTCCTACGAGCAGTACTTC. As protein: CASSRDSSYEQYF.

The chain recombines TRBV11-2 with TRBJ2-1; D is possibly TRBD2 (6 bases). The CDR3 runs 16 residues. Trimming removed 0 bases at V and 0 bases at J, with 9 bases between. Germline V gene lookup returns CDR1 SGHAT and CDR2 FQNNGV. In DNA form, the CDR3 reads TGTGCCAGCAGCTTAGAATTCGGGAGCTCCTACAATGAGCAGTTCTTC. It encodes CASSLEFGSSYNEQFF.

In DNA form, the CDR3 reads TGTGCCAGCAGCGAGGGCGGGTTGAGAGAGACCCAGTACTTC. Translating it yields CASSEGGLRETQYF. The V call is TRBV9, the J call TRBJ2-5, with D tentatively TRBD2 (5 bases). V shed 3 bases and J shed 4 bases, with 13 bases lying between them. CDR1 and CDR2 (germline): SGDLS, YYNGEE. The CDR3 contains 14 residues.

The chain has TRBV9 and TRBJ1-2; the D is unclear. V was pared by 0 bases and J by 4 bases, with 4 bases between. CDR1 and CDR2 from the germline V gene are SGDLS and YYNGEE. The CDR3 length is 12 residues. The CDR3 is CASSVDSYGYTF. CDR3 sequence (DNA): TGTGCCAGCAGCGTAGATAGCTATGGCTACACCTTC.

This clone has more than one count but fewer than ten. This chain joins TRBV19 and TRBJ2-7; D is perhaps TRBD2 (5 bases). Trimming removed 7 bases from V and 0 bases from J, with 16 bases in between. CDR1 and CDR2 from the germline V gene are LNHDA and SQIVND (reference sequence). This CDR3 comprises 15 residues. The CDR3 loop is CASNDPRGASYEQYF. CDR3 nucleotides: TGTGCCAGTAACGATCCCCGGGGAGCCTCCTACGAGCAGTACTTC.

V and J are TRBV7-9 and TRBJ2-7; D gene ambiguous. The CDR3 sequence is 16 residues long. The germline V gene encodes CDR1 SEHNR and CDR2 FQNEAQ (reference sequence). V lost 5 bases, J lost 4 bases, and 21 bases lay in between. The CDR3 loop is CASSPPPAERKYEQYF. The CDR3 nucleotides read TGTGCCAGCAGCCCGCCCCCCGCGGAGAGGAAATACGAGCAGTACTTC. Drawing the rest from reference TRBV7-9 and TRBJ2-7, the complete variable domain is DTGVSQNPRHKITKRGQNVTFRCDPISEHNRLYWYRQTLGQGPEFLTYFQNEAQLEKSRLLSDRFSAERPKGSFSTLEIQRTEQGDSAMYLCASSPPPAERKYEQYFGPGTRLTVT.

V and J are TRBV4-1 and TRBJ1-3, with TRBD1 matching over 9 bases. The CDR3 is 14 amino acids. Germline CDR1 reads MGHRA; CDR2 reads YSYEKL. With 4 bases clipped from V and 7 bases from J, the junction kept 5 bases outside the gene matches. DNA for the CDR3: TGCGCCAGCAGCCTGGGACAGGGAGTGAACACCATATATTTT. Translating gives CASSLGQGVNTIYF.

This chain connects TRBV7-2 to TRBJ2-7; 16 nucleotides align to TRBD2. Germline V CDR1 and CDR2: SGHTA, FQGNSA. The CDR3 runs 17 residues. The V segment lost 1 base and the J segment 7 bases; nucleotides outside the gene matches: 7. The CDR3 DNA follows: TGTGCCAGCAGCTTAGAGGGGACTAGCGGGAGGGCCGGGGAGCAGTACTTC. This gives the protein CASSLEGTSGRAGEQYF. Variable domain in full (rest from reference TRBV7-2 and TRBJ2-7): GAGVSQSPSNKVTEKGKDVELRCDPISGHTALYWYRQSLGQGLEFLIYFQGNSAPDKSGLPSDRFSAERTGGSVSTLTIQRTQQEDSAVYLCASSLEGTSGRAGEQYFGPGTRLTVT.